This TCR beta chain was recorded in a study of T cell responses to AZD1222 COVID-19 vaccine (dated by TCRdb to about 2021). As for the study more broadly: A total of 233 trial participants underwent TCR sequencing, of whom approximately 210 received two doses of AZD1222 and around 25 received two doses of the MenACWY control vaccine. Trial participants were enrolled into age subgroups of 18-55, 56-69 and 70-plus years, which contained about 150, 28 and 57 TCR-sequenced participants, respectively. The research as a whole found: Conclusions about previously exposed vaccinees were limited because only a handful of AZD1222 recipients were SARS-CoV-2 seropositive at baseline. The vaccine-associated CD4 TCRs covered the entire spike protein, and the dominant responses fell in regions 160-218 and 743-854. Spike-specific TCR breadth and depth rose significantly after two AZD1222 doses compared with day 0 and with MenACWY recipients. Reportedly, close to half of the unique spike-specific TCRs recognized epitopes lying outside the regions that are mutated in the B.1.351 and B.1.1.7 variants. Participants were mostly white British, with more females than males. The authors suggested clonal diversity may have been underestimated. The 56-69-year group was small, and its depth increase did not reach significance, likely because of low power. Because no day 14 peak-response samples were available, the repertoires could be characterized only after the peak T cell response.

A remark on this clone: The specificity of this receptor is unknown. No base quality values were provided; no much bigger clone lies one nucleotide off.

This specimen's time point label, per the study, means: about 28 days (+/-7) after the second vaccine dose. AZD1222 recipients given second doses at about 4 weeks or at about 12 weeks were pooled, since spike-specific TCR depth and breadth were not found to differ between the two schedules. Vaccinee samples were obtained from the UK trials COV001 and COV002, which included a single-blind randomized controlled phase 2/3 trial of AZD1222 (ChAdOx1 nCoV-19) in healthy adults. Trial participant PBMC samples were collected at day 0 and day 28 after the second dose for TCRbeta chain sequencing. The CDR3 regions of human TCRbeta chains were subjected to immunosequencing. In the original analysis: Repertoire TCRs were matched against a reference library of SARS-CoV-2-specific TCRs generated with the MIRA antigen-specificity platform. Breadth was defined as the fraction of unique TCRs that were SARS-CoV-2-associated. Depth was defined as the fraction of total T cells that were SARS-CoV-2-associated. Using the MIRA data, every spike-specific TCR was mapped to the spike region that the TCR reacted to and assigned to either a CD4 or a CD8 class. Log10-transformed breadth and depth values were compared by one-way ANOVA with Sidak's multiple comparisons tests. TCRdb stores this immuneACCESS table with in-frame sequences only. Part of the clones is absent; in the studies checked, under half of the shortfall reflects unresolved V genes, and no reason is known for the rest. The V and J calls and clone size were taken over from that table, and D and trimming were inferred from the DNA. The sample profile shows 95,000 to 150,000 clones; 87% of them were found once. The ten largest clones take up 2% to 3% of the sample.

Including the terminal cysteine and phenylalanine, the CDR3 comprises 17 residues. Only the CDR3 DNA is retained, 51 bases long and in frame from the first base. Trimming removed 0 bases from V and 7 bases from J; the gene matches leave 5 bases unexplained. Taken from the germline V gene, the CDR1 and CDR2 loops are SGHRS and YFSETQ. Sample: peripheral blood, taken 28 days after the second AZD1222 dose. The chain joins TRBV5-1 to TRBJ2-1, with 15 bases in between that match TRBD2. The clonotype comes from an adult who received the AZD1222 COVID-19 vaccine. The CDR3 corresponds to CASSLALGTSGGNEQFF. The nucleotide sequence reads as follows: TGCGCCAGCAGCTTGGCATTGGGGACTAGCGGGGGGAATGAGCAGTTCTTC.